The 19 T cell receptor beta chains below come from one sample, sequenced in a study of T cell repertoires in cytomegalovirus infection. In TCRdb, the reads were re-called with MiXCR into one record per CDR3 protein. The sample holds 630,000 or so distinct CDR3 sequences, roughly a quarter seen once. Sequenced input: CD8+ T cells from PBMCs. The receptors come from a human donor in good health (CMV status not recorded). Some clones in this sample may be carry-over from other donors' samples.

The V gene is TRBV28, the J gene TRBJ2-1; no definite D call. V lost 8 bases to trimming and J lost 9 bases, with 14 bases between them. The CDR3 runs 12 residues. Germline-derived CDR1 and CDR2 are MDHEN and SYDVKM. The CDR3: CASSLPDGEQFF. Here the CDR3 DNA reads TGTGCCAGCTCCCTCCCTGACGGTGAGCAGTTCTTC.

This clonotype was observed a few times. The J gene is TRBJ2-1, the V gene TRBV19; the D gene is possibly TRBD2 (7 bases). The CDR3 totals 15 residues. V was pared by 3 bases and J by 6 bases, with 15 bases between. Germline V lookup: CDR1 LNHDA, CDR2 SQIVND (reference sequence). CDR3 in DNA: TGTGCCAGTAGTATGGCCCAAGGGGGGGTCAATGAGCAGTTCTTC. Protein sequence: CASSMAQGGVNEQFF.

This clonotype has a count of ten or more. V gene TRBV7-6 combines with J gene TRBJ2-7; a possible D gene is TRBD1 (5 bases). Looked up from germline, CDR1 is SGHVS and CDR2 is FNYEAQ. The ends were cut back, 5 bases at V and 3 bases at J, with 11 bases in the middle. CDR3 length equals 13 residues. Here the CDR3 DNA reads TGTGCCAGCAGCCCAGACAGAGACTACGAGCAGTACTTC. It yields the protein CASSPDRDYEQYF. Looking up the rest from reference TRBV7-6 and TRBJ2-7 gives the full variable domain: GAGVSQSPRYKVTKRGQDVALRCDPISGHVSLYWYRQALGQGPEFLTYFNYEAQQDKSGLPNDRFSAERPEGSISTLTIQRTEQRDSAMYRCASSPDRDYEQYFGPGTRLTVT.

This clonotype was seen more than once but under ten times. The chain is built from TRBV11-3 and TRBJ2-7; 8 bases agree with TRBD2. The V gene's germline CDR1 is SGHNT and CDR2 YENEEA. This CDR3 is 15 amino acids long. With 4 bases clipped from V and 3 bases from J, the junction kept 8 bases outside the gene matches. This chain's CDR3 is CASSSRSGEIYEQYF. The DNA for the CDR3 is TGTGCCAGCAGCTCCCGTAGCGGGGAGATCTACGAGCAGTACTTC.

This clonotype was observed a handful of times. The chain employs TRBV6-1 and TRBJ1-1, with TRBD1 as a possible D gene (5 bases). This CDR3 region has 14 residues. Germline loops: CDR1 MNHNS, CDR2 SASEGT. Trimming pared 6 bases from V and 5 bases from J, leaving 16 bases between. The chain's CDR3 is CASRAWGDDTEAFF. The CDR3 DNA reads TGTGCCAGCAGAGCCTGGGGGGATGATACTGAAGCTTTCTTT.

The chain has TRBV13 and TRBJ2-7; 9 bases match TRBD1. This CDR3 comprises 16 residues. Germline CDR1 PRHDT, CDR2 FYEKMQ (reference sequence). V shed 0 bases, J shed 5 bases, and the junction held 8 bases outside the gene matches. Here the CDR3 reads CASSLGAGTGIHEQYF. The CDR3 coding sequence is TGTGCCAGCAGCTTAGGAGCCGGGACAGGGATCCACGAGCAGTACTTC.

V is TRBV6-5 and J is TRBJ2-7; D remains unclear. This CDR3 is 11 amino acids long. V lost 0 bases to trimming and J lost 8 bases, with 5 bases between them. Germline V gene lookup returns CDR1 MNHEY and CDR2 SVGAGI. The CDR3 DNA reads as TGTGCCAGCAGTTACTCCACAAAGCAGTACTTC. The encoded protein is CASSYSTKQYF.

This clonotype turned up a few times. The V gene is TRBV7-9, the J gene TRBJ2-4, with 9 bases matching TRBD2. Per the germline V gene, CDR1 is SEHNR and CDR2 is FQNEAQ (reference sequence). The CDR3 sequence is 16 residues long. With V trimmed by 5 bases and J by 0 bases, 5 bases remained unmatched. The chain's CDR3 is CASSPRLAEAKNIQYF. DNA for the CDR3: TGTGCCAGCAGCCCCCGACTAGCGGAAGCCAAAAACATTCAGTACTTC.

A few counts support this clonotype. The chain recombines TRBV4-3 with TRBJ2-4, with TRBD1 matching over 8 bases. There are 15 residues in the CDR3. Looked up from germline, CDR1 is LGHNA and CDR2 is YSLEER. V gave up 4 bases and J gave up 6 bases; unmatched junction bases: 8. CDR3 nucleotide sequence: TGCGCCAGCAGCCTCTATCGGACAGGGCCAAACATTCAGTACTTC. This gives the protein CASSLYRTGPNIQYF.

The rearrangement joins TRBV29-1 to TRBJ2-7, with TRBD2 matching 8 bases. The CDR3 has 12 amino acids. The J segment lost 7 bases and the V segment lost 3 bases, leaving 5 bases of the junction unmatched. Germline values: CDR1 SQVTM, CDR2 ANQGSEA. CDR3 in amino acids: CSVEILAGEQYV. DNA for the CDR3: TGCAGCGTTGAGATTTTAGCGGGGGAGCAGTACGTC.

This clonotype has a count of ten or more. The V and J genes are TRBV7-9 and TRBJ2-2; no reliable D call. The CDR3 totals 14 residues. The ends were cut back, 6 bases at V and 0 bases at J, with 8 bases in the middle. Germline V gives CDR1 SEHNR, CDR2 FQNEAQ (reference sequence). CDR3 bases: TGTGCCAGCAGGGACGGTACGAACACCGGGGAGCTGTTTTTT. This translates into CASRDGTNTGELFF.

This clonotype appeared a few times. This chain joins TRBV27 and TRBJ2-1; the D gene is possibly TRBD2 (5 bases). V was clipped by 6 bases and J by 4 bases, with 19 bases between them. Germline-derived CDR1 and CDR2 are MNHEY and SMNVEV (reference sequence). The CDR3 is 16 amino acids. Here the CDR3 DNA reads TGTGCCAGCAGATCGCCTAGCCTCAGTACGTACAATGAGCAGTTCTTC. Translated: CASRSPSLSTYNEQFF.

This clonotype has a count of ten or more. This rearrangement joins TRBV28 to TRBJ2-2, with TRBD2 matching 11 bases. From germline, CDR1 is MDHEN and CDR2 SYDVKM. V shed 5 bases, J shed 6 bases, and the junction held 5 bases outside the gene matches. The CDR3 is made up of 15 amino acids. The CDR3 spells CASSVAGGLAGELFF. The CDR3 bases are TGTGCCAGCAGTGTAGCGGGGGGGCTGGCCGGGGAGCTGTTTTTT.

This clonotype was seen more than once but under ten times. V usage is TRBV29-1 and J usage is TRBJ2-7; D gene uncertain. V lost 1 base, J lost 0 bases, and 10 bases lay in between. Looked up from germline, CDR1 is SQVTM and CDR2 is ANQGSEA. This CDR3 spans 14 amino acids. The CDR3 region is CSVEGWRNSYEQYF. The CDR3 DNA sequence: TGCAGCGTTGAAGGATGGCGGAACTCCTACGAGCAGTACTTC.

CDR3 sequence: CASKEEGTNEKLFF. The CDR3 DNA is TGTGCCAGCAAAGAGGAGGGAACTAATGAAAAACTGTTTTTT. The chain joins TRBV5-5 to TRBJ1-4; D call uncertain. Trimming left V 6 bases short and J 1 base short, with 10 bases between. Germline-derived CDR1 and CDR2 are SGHKS and YYEKEE (reference sequence). The CDR3 extends over 14 amino acids.

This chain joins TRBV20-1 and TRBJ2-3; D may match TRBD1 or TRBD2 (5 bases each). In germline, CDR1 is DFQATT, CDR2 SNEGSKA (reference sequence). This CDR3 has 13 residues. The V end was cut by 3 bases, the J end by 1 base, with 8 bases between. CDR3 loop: CSASGDRTDTQYF. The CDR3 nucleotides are TGCAGTGCTAGCGGGGACCGCACAGATACGCAGTATTTT.

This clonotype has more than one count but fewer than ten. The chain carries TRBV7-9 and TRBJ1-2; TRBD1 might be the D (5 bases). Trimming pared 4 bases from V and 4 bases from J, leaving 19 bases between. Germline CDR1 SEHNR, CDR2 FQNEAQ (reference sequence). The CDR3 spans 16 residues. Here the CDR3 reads CASSSRDEALVYGYTF. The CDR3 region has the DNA TGTGCCAGCAGCTCAAGGGACGAAGCTCTTGTCTATGGCTACACCTTC.

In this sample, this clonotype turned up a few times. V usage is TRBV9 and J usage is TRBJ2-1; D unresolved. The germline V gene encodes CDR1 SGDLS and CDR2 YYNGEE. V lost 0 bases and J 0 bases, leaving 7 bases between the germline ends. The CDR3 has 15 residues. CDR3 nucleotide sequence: TGTGCCAGCAGCGTAGATCTGGCCTCCTACAATGAGCAGTTCTTC. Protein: CASSVDLASYNEQFF.

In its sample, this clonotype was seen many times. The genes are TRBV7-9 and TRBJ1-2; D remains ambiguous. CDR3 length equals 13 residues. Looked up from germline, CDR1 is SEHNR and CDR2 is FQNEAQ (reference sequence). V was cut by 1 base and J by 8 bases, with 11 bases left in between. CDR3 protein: CASSLGGGSGYTF. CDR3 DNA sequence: TGTGCCAGCAGCTTAGGTGGCGGATCAGGCTACACCTTC.